This T cell receptor (beta chain) was captured in a study of cytomegalovirus exposure and HLA in healthy donors. The ends were cut back, 0 bases at V and 1 base at J, with 8 bases in the middle. Germline CDR1 SGHRS, CDR2 YFSETQ. The CDR3 length is 15 residues. With regard to this clone: What it binds is unknown.

The protocol was immunoSEQ multiplex PCR, while the TCRdb copy is restricted to in-frame clones and leaves out a portion. The sample holds 140,000 or so clones, roughly 90% seen once. General study points: Per published reports, the classifier diagnosed cytomegalovirus status with high specificity and sensitivity.

Source material: PBMCs. The sequence came from a man in his late teens or twenties in good health and CMV-seronegative. This chain connects TRBV5-1 to TRBJ2-1; no reliable D call. CDR3 in DNA: TGCGCCAGCAGCTTGGCCGCTAGGTCCTACAATGAGCAGTTCTTC. Protein product: CASSLAARSYNEQFF.